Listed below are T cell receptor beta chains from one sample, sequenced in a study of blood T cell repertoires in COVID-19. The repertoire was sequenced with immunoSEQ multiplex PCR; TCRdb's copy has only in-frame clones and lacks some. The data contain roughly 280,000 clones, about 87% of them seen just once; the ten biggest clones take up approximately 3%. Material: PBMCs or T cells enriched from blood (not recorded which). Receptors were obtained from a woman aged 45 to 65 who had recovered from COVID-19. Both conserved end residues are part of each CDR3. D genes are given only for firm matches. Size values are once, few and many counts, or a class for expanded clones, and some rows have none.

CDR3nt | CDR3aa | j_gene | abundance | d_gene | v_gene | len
TGTGCCAGCAGTAGTCGACTAGCGGGAGGTTATCGCGGGACCGGGGAGCTGTTTTTT | CASSSRLAGGYRGTGELFF | TRBJ2-2 | - | TRBD2 | TRBV6-2/TRBV6-3 | 19
TGCGCCAGCAGCTTGGCCACGGGATCCTACGAGCAGTACTTC | CASSLATGSYEQYF | TRBJ2-7 | - | - | TRBV5-1 | 14
TGTGCCAGCATAGGACAGGGTCGCACTGAAGCTTTCTTT | CASIGQGRTEAFF | TRBJ1-1 | - | TRBD1 | TRBV27 | 13
TGTGCCAGCAGCCAACGGTACGGGAGTGATAACACCGGGGAGCTGTTTTTT | CASSQRYGSDNTGELFF | TRBJ2-2 | - | - | TRBV14 | 17
TGCGCCAGCAGCCCCGGGACAATTCCACCCGATGAGCAGTTCTTC | CASSPGTIPPDEQFF | TRBJ2-1 | - | - | TRBV5-1 | 15
TGTGCCAGCAGCTCCGACCTGAGGGGGAGCGACGGCTACACCTTC | CASSSDLRGSDGYTF | TRBJ1-2 | - | - | TRBV5-8 | 15
TGTGCCACCAGTGACCCCGGACTAGCGGGGAACAATGAGCAGTTCTTC | CATSDPGLAGNNEQFF | TRBJ2-1 | - | TRBD2 | TRBV24-1 | 16
TGTGCCAGCAGCTATGGACAGGGGACTTGGGGCTACACCTTC | CASSYGQGTWGYTF | TRBJ1-2 | - | TRBD1 | TRBV3-1/TRBV3-2 | 14
TGTGCCAGCAGTCCCGGACAGAACTATGGCTACACCTTC | CASSPGQNYGYTF | TRBJ1-2 | - | - | TRBV12-3/TRBV12-4 | 13
TGCGCCAGCACCGAGCTAGGGGCAACTAATGAAAAACTGTTTTTT | CASTELGATNEKLFF | TRBJ1-4 | - | - | TRBV10-2 | 15
TGTGCCACCAGCAGAGATGCGGGACAGGTTAATTCACCCCTCCACTTT | CATSRDAGQVNSPLHF | TRBJ1-6 | few | TRBD1 | TRBV15 | 16
TGTGCCAGCAGGAAACTAGCGGGAGGTCCCCGGGGAGAGACCCAGTACTTC | CASRKLAGGPRGETQYF | TRBJ2-5 | - | TRBD2 | TRBV28 | 17
TGTGCCAGCAGTTTATTACCGGGAGACTCCTACGAGCAGTACTTC | CASSLLPGDSYEQYF | TRBJ2-7 | - | - | TRBV28 | 15
TGTGCCAGCAGACCAAGAAGGGGTAATGGGTCGGGCTACACCTTC | CASRPRRGNGSGYTF | TRBJ1-2 | once | - | TRBV28 | 15
TGTGCCACCGGGGGCAGCAAAATTTTCGCGAACACCGGGGAGCTGTTTTTT | CATGGSKIFANTGELFF | TRBJ2-2 | - | - | TRBV15 | 17
TGCGCCAGCAGCCAGCTCCCAGGGTTTGAGCAGTTCTTC | CASSQLPGFEQFF | TRBJ2-1 | - | - | TRBV4-1 | 13